A selection of T cell receptor beta chains follows, all from one sample in a study of T cells in Graves' hyperthyroidism and ophthalmopathy. TCRdb called the multiplex PCR reads again in MiXCR, with one record for every CDR3 protein. The sample consists of 300,000 to 450,000 distinct CDR3 sequences, approximately 15% of them appearing once. Sequenced material: blood. The receptors shown here come from a woman younger than 35 with Graves' hyperthyroidism that later progressed to Graves' ophthalmopathy. CDR3s include the opening cysteine and the closing phenylalanine or tryptophan. A D gene is named only where the DNA matches it firmly. Clone size appears in some rows only: once, few, many, or a class for an expanded clone.

V	J	size	D	DNA	CDR3
TRBV12-3/TRBV12-4	TRBJ1-1	many	-	TGTGCCAGCAGTCAAAGGGACAACCAACCCTATTTCCCTGAAGCTTTCTTT	CASSQRDNQPYFPEAFF
TRBV6-4	TRBJ2-2	few	TRBD1	TGTGCCAGCAGCCCGGGACAGGGGTCCGGGGAGCTGTTTTTT	CASSPGQGSGELFF
TRBV7-9	TRBJ2-2	few	TRBD1	TGTGCCAGCAGCTTCCGGGACAGAAAGGCCGGGGAGCTGTTTTTT	CASSFRDRKAGELFF
TRBV27	TRBJ2-2	few	TRBD1	TGTGCCAGCAGCCCGACAGGGAAGGCGATTCCCGGGGAGCTGTTTTTT	CASSPTGKAIPGELFF
TRBV20-1	TRBJ2-7	many	-	TGCAGTGCTAAGGACGGCCTCTCCTACGAGCAGTACTTC	CSAKDGLSYEQYF
TRBV7-2	TRBJ2-1	many	TRBD2	TGTGCCAGCAGCTTAAGACTAGCTGGTAATGAGCAGTTCTTC	CASSLRLAGNEQFF
TRBV6-1	TRBJ2-1	few	TRBD2	TGTGCCAGCAGTCCCCCGGGACTAGCCTCAGGGGGCTCCTACAATGAGCAGTTCTTC	CASSPPGLASGGSYNEQFF
TRBV12-3/TRBV12-4	TRBJ2-3	many	-	TGTGCCAGCAGCCCGGCAGTGAGAGCAGATACGCAGTATTTT	CASSPAVRADTQYF
TRBV6-1	TRBJ2-7	-	TRBD2	TGTGCCAGCGTAGGCGGGAGTTTCTACGAGCAGTACTTC	CASVGGSFYEQYF
TRBV2	TRBJ2-7	many	-	TGTGCCAGCAGCGTAGAGGTCTACGAGCAGTACTTC	CASSVEVYEQYF
TRBV28	TRBJ2-7	-	TRBD2	TGTGCCACAGGGTTCTTTAGCGGGAGAAGCTACGAGCAGTACTTC	CATGFFSGRSYEQYF
TRBV28	TRBJ2-5	many	-	TGTGCCAGCTCGAGACAGGGACTACAAGAGACCCAGTACTTC	CASSRQGLQETQYF
TRBV2	TRBJ1-1	-	-	TGTGCCTCCAACAGGGAGTTCGACACTGAAGCTTTCTTT	CASNREFDTEAFF
TRBV11-2	TRBJ2-7	many	TRBD1	TGTGCCAGCAGCTTAGTGGGACAGGGGACCTACGAGCAGTACTTC	CASSLVGQGTYEQYF
TRBV6-1	TRBJ2-1	few	TRBD1	TGTGCCAGCAGTGAACGGGGGACAGGGGGCGCGGGATGGTCCTACAATGAGCAGTTCTTC	CASSERGTGGAGWSYNEQFF
TRBV6-1	TRBJ1-5	few	TRBD1	TGTGCCAGCAGTCCGAGGGGGCATCAGCCCCAGCATTTT	CASSPRGHQPQHF
TRBV4-1	TRBJ2-7	few	-	TGCGCCAGCAGCCAAGCCTCCCTAAACGCCTACGAGCAGTACTTC	CASSQASLNAYEQYF
TRBV5-5	TRBJ2-1	many	TRBD1	TGTGCCAGCAGCTTTACAGGGGTCGTAAACAATGAGCAGTTCTTC	CASSFTGVVNNEQFF
TRBV7-3	TRBJ2-2	-	TRBD1	TGTGCCAGCAGCCCGGGACAGGGGGCCGGGGAGCTGTTTTTT	CASSPGQGAGELFF
TRBV5-4	TRBJ2-5	-	-	TGTGCCAGCAGCTCAAGTCATGTGGGTAAAGAGACCCAGTACTTC	CASSSSHVGKETQYF
TRBV4-1	TRBJ2-3	-	TRBD2	TGCGCCAGCAGCCAAGACTCCAGCGGGAGATCTGCCCCGCAGTATTTT	CASSQDSSGRSAPQYF
TRBV12-3/TRBV12-4	TRBJ1-3	many	TRBD1	TGTGCCAGCAGACCGGGACAGGCCAGGTCCGGCACCATATATTTT	CASRPGQARSGTIYF
TRBV5-1	TRBJ1-2	many	-	TGCGCCAGCAGTCCGCCCCGGGGACTCTATGGCTACACCTTC	CASSPPRGLYGYTF
TRBV19	TRBJ2-1	few	TRBD1	TGTGCCAGTAGTAGACGGGACAGTCCAAATGAGCAGTTCTTC	CASSRRDSPNEQFF
TRBV5-1	TRBJ1-1	many	-	TGCGCCAGCAGCTTGGTAGACTCTTCGAACACTGAAGCTTTCTTT	CASSLVDSSNTEAFF
TRBV29-1	TRBJ1-1	many	-	TGCAGCGTCCTCGGAACCCCAGGGGAAGTTGACACTGAAGCTTTCTTT	CSVLGTPGEVDTEAFF
TRBV5-1	TRBJ1-1	-	TRBD1	TGCGCCAGCAGCTTGGCCGCCAGGGGGCTCACTGAAGCTTTCTTT	CASSLAARGLTEAFF
TRBV28	TRBJ1-2	many	-	TGTGCCAGCATTTCTATCTCATCGGGAAATGGCTACACCTTC	CASISISSGNGYTF
TRBV5-1	TRBJ2-7	few	-	TGCGCCAGCAGCACCGGGAGCCGCTACGAGCAGTACTTC	CASSTGSRYEQYF
TRBV29-1	TRBJ2-3	-	-	TGCAGCGTTGAATATCTGGAACAGCTAAGCACAGATACGCAGTATTTT	CSVEYLEQLSTDTQYF